This T cell receptor beta chain emerged from a study of molecular identifiers for immune sequencing clone quantification. Whole-study findings and limits: Spiked Jurkat TCR RNA from one cell was reportedly detectable among over 800,000 naive cells.

This clonotype has ten or more counts. Its antigen remains unknown. TCRdb redid the calling of the PCR reads with MiXCR, one entry per CDR3 protein. Of around 460,000 distinct CDR3 sequences listed, 20% to 25% were seen once; the top ten hold 0.7% to 0.95%. This sequence originates from a human donor in good health. Some libraries in this study had Jurkat cell RNA spiked in. Sequencing input: naive CD8+ T cells from blood, with Jurkat cell RNA spiked in. Subset reported: FACS-sorted CD8+CD4-CCR7+CD45RA+ naive T cells.

The CDR3 reads CSASGGRNYEQYF. CDR3 sequence (DNA): TGCAGTGCTAGTGGAGGCAGGAACTACGAGCAGTACTTC. This chain uses TRBV20-1 with TRBJ2-7; maybe TRBD2 (5 bases). The CDR3 is 13 residues long. Trimming took 3 bases from V and 3 from J, leaving 12 bases between them. Per the germline V gene, CDR1 is DFQATT and CDR2 is SNEGSKA (reference sequence).